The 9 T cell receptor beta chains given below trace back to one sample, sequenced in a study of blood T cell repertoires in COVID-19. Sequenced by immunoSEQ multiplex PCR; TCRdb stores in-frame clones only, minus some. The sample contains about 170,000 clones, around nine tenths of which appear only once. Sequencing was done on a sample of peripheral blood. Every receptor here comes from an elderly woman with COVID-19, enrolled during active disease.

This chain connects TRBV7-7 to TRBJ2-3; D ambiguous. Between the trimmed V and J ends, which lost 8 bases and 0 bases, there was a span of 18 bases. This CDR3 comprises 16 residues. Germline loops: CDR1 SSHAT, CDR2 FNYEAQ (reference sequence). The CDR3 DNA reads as TGTGCCAGCCTTGGAGTTGGCGTACCGAGCACAGATACGCAGTATTTT. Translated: CASLGVGVPSTDTQYF. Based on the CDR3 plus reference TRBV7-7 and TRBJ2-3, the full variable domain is GAGVSQSPRYKVTKRGQDVTLRCDPISSHATLYWYQQALGQGPEFLTYFNYEAQPDKSGLPSDRFSAERPEGSISTLTIQRTEQRDSAMYRCASLGVGVPSTDTQYFGPGTRLTVL.

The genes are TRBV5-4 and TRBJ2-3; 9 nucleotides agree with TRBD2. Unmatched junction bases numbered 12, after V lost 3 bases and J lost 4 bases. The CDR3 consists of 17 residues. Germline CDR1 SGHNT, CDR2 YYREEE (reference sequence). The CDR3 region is CASSWGMSSGRSDTQYF. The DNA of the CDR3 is TGTGCCAGCAGCTGGGGAATGAGTAGCGGGAGATCAGATACGCAGTATTTT.

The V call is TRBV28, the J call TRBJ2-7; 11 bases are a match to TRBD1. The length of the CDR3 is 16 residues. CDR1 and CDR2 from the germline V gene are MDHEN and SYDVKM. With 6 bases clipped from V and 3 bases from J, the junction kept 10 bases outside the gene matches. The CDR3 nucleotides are TGTGCCAGCAGCCCTGCCGGGACAGGGGGATTCTACGAGCAGTACTTC. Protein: CASSPAGTGGFYEQYF.

The CDR3, as DNA: TGTGCCAGCAGTTCGGTTGGGCCGGGACAATTTTATGGCTACACCTTC. Translation gives CASSSVGPGQFYGYTF. The gene calls are TRBV28 and TRBJ1-2, with D tentatively TRBD1 (6 bases). Per the germline V gene, CDR1 is MDHEN and CDR2 is SYDVKM. The CDR3 is 16 residues long. Trimming stripped 4 bases from V and 5 bases from J, with 20 bases between.

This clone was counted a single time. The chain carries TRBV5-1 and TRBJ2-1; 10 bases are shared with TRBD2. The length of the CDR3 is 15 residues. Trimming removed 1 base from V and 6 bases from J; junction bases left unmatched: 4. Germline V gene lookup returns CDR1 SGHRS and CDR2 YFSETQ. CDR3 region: CASSLPSGSFNEQFF. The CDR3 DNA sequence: TGCGCCAGCAGCTTGCCTAGCGGGAGTTTCAATGAGCAGTTCTTC. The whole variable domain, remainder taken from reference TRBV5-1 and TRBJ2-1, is KAGVTQTPRYLIKTRGQQVTLSCSPISGHRSVSWYQQTPGQGLQFLFEYFSETQRNKGNFPGRFSGRQFSNSRSEMNVSTLELGDSALYLCASSLPSGSFNEQFFGPGTRLTVL.

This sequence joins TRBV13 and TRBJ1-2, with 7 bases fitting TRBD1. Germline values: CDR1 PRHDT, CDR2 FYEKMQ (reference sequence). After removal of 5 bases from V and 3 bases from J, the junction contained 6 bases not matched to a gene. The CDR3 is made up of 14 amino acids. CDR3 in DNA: TGTGCCAGCAGCATTCACAGGGGCGACTATGGCTACACCTTC. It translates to CASSIHRGDYGYTF.

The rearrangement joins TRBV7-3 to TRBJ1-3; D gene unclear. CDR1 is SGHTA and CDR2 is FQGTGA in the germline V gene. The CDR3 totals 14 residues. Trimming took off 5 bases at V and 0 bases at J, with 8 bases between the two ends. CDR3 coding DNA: TGTGCCAGCAGCACTGGTAGCTCTGGAAACACCATATATTTT. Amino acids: CASSTGSSGNTIYF. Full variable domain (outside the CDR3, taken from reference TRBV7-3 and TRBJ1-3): GAGVSQTPSNKVTEKGKYVELRCDPISGHTALYWYRQSLGQGPEFLIYFQGTGAADDSGLPNDRFFAVRPEGSVSTLKIQRTERGDSAVYLCASSTGSSGNTIYFGEGSWLTVV.

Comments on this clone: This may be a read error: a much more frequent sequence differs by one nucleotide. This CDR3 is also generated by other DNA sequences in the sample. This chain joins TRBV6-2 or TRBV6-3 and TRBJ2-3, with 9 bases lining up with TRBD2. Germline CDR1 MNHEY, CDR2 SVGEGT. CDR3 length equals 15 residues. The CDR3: CASSGGLAHTDTQYF. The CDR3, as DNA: TGTGCCAGCAGTGGAGGACTAGCGCACACAGATACGCAATATTTT.

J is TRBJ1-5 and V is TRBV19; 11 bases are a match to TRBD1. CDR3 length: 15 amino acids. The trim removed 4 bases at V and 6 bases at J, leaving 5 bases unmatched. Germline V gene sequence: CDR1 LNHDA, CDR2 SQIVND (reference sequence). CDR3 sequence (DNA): TGTGCCAGTAGTACCGCCGGGACAGGGGGTCAGCCCCAGCATTTT. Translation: CASSTAGTGGQPQHF.